Shown below are 31 T cell receptor beta chains from a single sample sequenced in a study of vaccination and CD4 T cells after COVID-19. Via MiXCR, TCRdb re-called the PCR reads, giving one row per CDR3 protein. The data contain some 40,000 distinct CDR3 sequences, 36% of them seen just once; the ten biggest clones take up about 5.3%. The time point here: late sampling 161 to 241 days after vaccination in a few convalescent patients. The sample consisted of CD4+ T cells from blood, taken about 7 months after SARS-CoV-2 vaccination. The source is a human donor who had recovered from COVID-19.

The chain joins TRBV15 to TRBJ2-1; TRBD2 is a possible D gene (6 bases). Trimming pared 7 bases from V and 10 bases from J, leaving 17 bases between. Germline V gives CDR1 LNHNV, CDR2 YYDKDF (reference sequence). CDR3 length: 13 residues. In DNA form, the CDR3 reads TGTGCCACCACCGACTGGCCAAGCGGGGAGCAGTTCTTC. Its translation is CATTDWPSGEQFF.

The sample holds a few counts of this clonotype. This sequence joins TRBV7-2 and TRBJ2-3, with no clear D. This CDR3 contains 12 residues. From germline, CDR1 is SGHTA and CDR2 FQGNSA. Trimming removed 2 bases from V and 2 bases from J, with 2 bases in between. CDR3 amino acids: CASSLLTDTQYF. CDR3 sequence (DNA): TGTGCCAGCAGCTTACTCACAGATACGCAGTATTTT.

Only a few counts were recorded for this clonotype. The CDR3 DNA is TGCGCCAGCAAGTTTATCGAGGCACTAGCGGAATTCCAAGAGACCCAGTACTTC. Translating gives CASKFIEALAEFQETQYF. The chain has TRBV4-1 and TRBJ2-5, with 8 bases fitting TRBD2. With V trimmed by 7 bases and J by 1 base, 17 bases remained unmatched. Germline V gives CDR1 MGHRA, CDR2 YSYEKL. CDR3 length: 18 residues.

The J gene is TRBJ1-2, the V gene TRBV28, with TRBD1 as a possible D gene (5 bases). V lost 6 bases, J lost 5 bases, and 13 bases lay in between. Germline V gene data show CDR1 as MDHEN and CDR2 as SYDVKM. The CDR3 contains 13 residues. The CDR3, as DNA: TGTGCCAGCAGACAACAGGAGTTTTATGGCTACACCTTC. Translating gives CASRQQEFYGYTF.

In this sample, this clonotype turned up a few times. The V gene is TRBV24-1, the J gene TRBJ2-1, with D tentatively TRBD1 or TRBD2 (5 bases each). CDR1 is KGHDR and CDR2 is SFDVKD in the germline V gene. This CDR3 spans 16 amino acids. Trimming removed 3 bases from V and 6 bases from J, with 17 bases in between. The CDR3 protein is CATSDPLGERGNEQFF. CDR3 nucleotides: TGTGCCACCAGTGATCCCTTAGGGGAGAGGGGCAATGAGCAGTTCTTC.

This clonotype was seen only a few times. This chain links TRBV20-1 with TRBJ1-6; D is ambiguous. CDR1 is DFQATT, CDR2 SNEGSKA, per germline (reference sequence). Trimming shortened V by 1 base and J by 7 bases, and 11 bases separated the two germline ends. This CDR3 is built from 14 residues. CDR3 region: CSARVPGPNSPLHF. The CDR3, as DNA: TGCAGTGCTAGAGTCCCAGGACCGAATTCACCCCTCCACTTT.

This clonotype came up a few times. The chain has TRBV7-9 and TRBJ2-5; no definite D call. Germline values: CDR1 SEHNR, CDR2 FQNEAQ (reference sequence). The CDR3 has 11 residues. V was clipped by 9 bases and J by 4 bases, with 9 bases between them. For the CDR3, the DNA is TGTGCCAGTTCCGCCAGAGAGACCCAGTACTTC. Its translation: CASSARETQYF.

The chain carries TRBV28 and TRBJ1-3; 7 bases match TRBD1. The CDR3 has 16 amino acids. The trim removed 7 bases at V and 3 bases at J, leaving 12 bases unmatched. CDR1 is MDHEN, CDR2 SYDVKM, per germline. The CDR3 spells CASNNRGWVVGNTIYF. DNA for the CDR3: TGTGCCAGCAACAACAGGGGATGGGTGGTTGGAAACACCATATATTTT.

The chain is built from TRBV20-1 and TRBJ2-7; D possibly corresponds to TRBD2 (6 bases). There are 14 residues in the CDR3. V lost 6 bases and J lost 2, with 17 bases in between. Germline assignment: CDR1 DFQATT and CDR2 SNEGSKA (reference sequence). The CDR3 region is CSAPRGSGAYEQYF. CDR3 DNA: TGCAGTGCCCCGCGTGGTAGCGGAGCCTACGAGCAGTACTTC.

This chain links TRBV19 with TRBJ1-5; TRBD1 might be the D (6 bases). The ends were cut back, 6 bases at V and 0 bases at J, with 12 bases in the middle. CDR1 is LNHDA, CDR2 SQIVND, per germline (reference sequence). The CDR3 loop spans 15 amino acids. CDR3: CASRWDTFSNQPQHF. The CDR3 region has the DNA TGTGCCAGTAGGTGGGACACCTTTAGCAATCAGCCCCAGCATTTT.

A few counts support this clonotype. The chain couples TRBV7-2 to TRBJ2-3; 10 bases line up with TRBD2. J lost 1 base, V lost 1 base, and 5 bases had no gene match. The germline V gene encodes CDR1 SGHTA and CDR2 FQGNSA. The CDR3 length is 17 residues. This CDR3 is CASSLVASGGRTDTQYF. DNA for the CDR3: TGTGCCAGCAGCTTAGTGGCTAGCGGGGGTCGCACAGATACGCAGTATTTT.

The rearrangement uses TRBV7-9 and TRBJ2-3; D uncertain. The CDR3 totals 16 residues. The germline V gene has CDR1 SEHNR and CDR2 FQNEAQ (reference sequence). Trimming removed 5 bases at V and 0 bases at J, with 15 bases between. CDR3 bases: TGTGCCAGCAGCCCACTCTTGCGGCCCAGCACAGATACGCAGTATTTT. It yields the protein CASSPLLRPSTDTQYF. The variable domain in full, completed from reference TRBV7-9 and TRBJ2-3, reads DTGVSQNPRHKITKRGQNVTFRCDPISEHNRLYWYRQTLGQGPEFLTYFQNEAQLEKSRLLSDRFSAERPKGSFSTLEIQRTEQGDSAMYLCASSPLLRPSTDTQYFGPGTRLTVL.

The chain is built from TRBV6-1 and TRBJ2-3; a weak D match, TRBD1 (6 bases). Germline V gene data show CDR1 as MNHNS and CDR2 as SASEGT. Between the trimmed V and J ends, which lost 0 bases and 4 bases, there was a span of 14 bases. This CDR3 region has 16 residues. The DNA of the CDR3 is TGTGCCAGCAGTGAAGCGCCTCTACAGGGCGCAGATACGCAGTATTTT. As protein: CASSEAPLQGADTQYF.

This chain links TRBV20-1 with TRBJ1-1; D gene uncertain. V lost 6 bases and J 0 bases, leaving 8 bases between the germline ends. The CDR3 is made up of 12 amino acids. Germline V gene lookup returns CDR1 DFQATT and CDR2 SNEGSKA (reference sequence). CDR3 loop: CSAMDLNTEAFF. The CDR3 bases are TGCAGTGCCATGGACCTGAACACTGAAGCTTTCTTT.

The gene calls are TRBV20-1 and TRBJ2-7; 12 nucleotides agree with TRBD2. The ends lost 6 bases at V and 1 base at J; junction bases unmatched: 13. The CDR3 length is 17 residues. Germline V lookup: CDR1 DFQATT, CDR2 SNEGSKA (reference sequence). The CDR3 DNA follows: TGCAGTGCGGAACCGGGACTAGCGGGTTTCTTTTCCTACGAGCAGTACTTC. Its protein is CSAEPGLAGFFSYEQYF.

The V call is TRBV6-2 or TRBV6-3, the J call TRBJ1-5; TRBD1 is a possible D gene (6 bases). CDR1 and CDR2 (germline): MNHEY, SVGEGT. This CDR3 comprises 18 residues. Trimming removed 6 bases at V and 2 bases at J, with 23 bases between. The CDR3 DNA is TGTGCCAGCAGCCAGACAGGCGGCCCCGTATCGGGCAATCAGCCCCAGCATTTT. It yields the protein CASSQTGGPVSGNQPQHF.

The chain couples TRBV2 to TRBJ2-1, with TRBD1 identical over 7 bases. The CDR3 has 13 amino acids. With 7 bases clipped from V and 7 bases from J, the junction kept 7 bases outside the gene matches. Germline CDR1 is SNHLY and CDR2 is FYNNEI. This CDR3 reads CASMRDRRNEQFF. In DNA, the CDR3 is TGTGCCAGCATGAGGGACAGAAGGAATGAGCAGTTCTTC.

The chain is built from TRBV20-1 and TRBJ1-1; no reliable D call. V shed 6 bases and J shed 5 bases, with 13 bases lying between them. Germline values: CDR1 DFQATT, CDR2 SNEGSKA (reference sequence). This CDR3 has 12 residues. DNA for the CDR3: TGCAGTGCCGTCAGTGGCGGAACTGAAGCTTTCTTT. Its protein is CSAVSGGTEAFF.

The V and J genes are TRBV4-1 and TRBJ2-1; D gene uncertain. From germline, CDR1 is MGHRA and CDR2 YSYEKL. The CDR3 extends over 13 amino acids. With 1 base removed from V and 4 bases from J, the gap between germline ends came to 5 bases. Here the CDR3 reads CASSQVQYNEQFF. CDR3 nucleotides: TGCGCCAGCAGCCAAGTCCAGTACAATGAGCAGTTCTTC.

The sample holds a few counts of this clonotype. The V gene is TRBV20-1, the J gene TRBJ1-5; TRBD1 is a possible D gene (5 bases). Trimming cost V 6 bases and J 7 bases, with 16 bases left between them. There are 13 residues in the CDR3. Germline CDR1 and CDR2: DFQATT and SNEGSKA (reference sequence). The CDR3 protein is CSAPGHGGQPQHF. The CDR3, as DNA: TGCAGTGCCCCTGGACATGGGGGGCAGCCCCAGCATTTT.

This chain links TRBV28 with TRBJ2-5; D remains ambiguous. Trimming shortened V by 3 bases and J by 2 bases, and 7 bases separated the two germline ends. The CDR3 is 13 residues long. Looked up from germline, CDR1 is MDHEN and CDR2 is SYDVKM. The DNA for the CDR3 is TGTGCCAGCAGTTTCCCCAGTCAAGAGACCCAGTACTTC. Translated: CASSFPSQETQYF.

The chain couples TRBV7-9 to TRBJ2-6; D unresolved. The V end was cut by 6 bases, the J end by 4 bases, with 16 bases between. The germline CDR1 and CDR2 sequences are SEHNR and FQNEAQ (reference sequence). This CDR3 is 16 amino acids long. The CDR3 reads CASSPRTGTGANVLTF. CDR3 nucleotide sequence: TGTGCCAGCAGTCCTCGGACGGGCACCGGGGCCAACGTCCTGACTTTC.

This clonotype was detected only a few times. The chain joins TRBV19 to TRBJ1-5; D remains unclear. Germline CDR1 reads LNHDA; CDR2 reads SQIVND (reference sequence). This CDR3 has 12 residues. Trimming stripped 4 bases from V and 7 bases from J, with 8 bases between. CDR3 nucleotide sequence: TGTGCCAGTAGTAACCAGGTGCAGCCCCAGCATTTT. This translates into CASSNQVQPQHF.

This clonotype was recorded a few times. The rearrangement joins TRBV20-1 to TRBJ2-1, with 11 bases identical to TRBD2. CDR1 DFQATT and CDR2 SNEGSKA come from the germline V gene (reference sequence). This CDR3 contains 15 residues. Losses at the gene ends were 5 bases for V and 1 base for J; bases not matched to a gene: 4. CDR3 in amino acids: CSAVTSGGSYNEQFF. The CDR3 DNA sequence: TGCAGTGCTGTAACTAGCGGGGGATCCTACAATGAGCAGTTCTTC.

This clonotype has more than one count but fewer than ten. The genes are TRBV27 and TRBJ1-6, with D possibly being TRBD1 (5 bases). Germline-derived CDR1 and CDR2 are MNHEY and SMNVEV (reference sequence). V dropped 5 bases and J dropped 9 bases, with 14 bases sitting between them. The CDR3 runs to 14 residues. CDR3 sequence: CASSPPGDVSPLHF. The CDR3 DNA is TGTGCCAGCAGTCCCCCTGGGGACGTTTCACCCCTCCACTTT.

In its sample, this clonotype was seen a few times. This chain joins TRBV15 and TRBJ2-2; no reliable D call. Germline V CDR1 and CDR2: LNHNV, YYDKDF (reference sequence). V lost 0 bases to trimming and J lost 6 bases, with 17 bases between them. This CDR3 comprises 17 residues. The CDR3, as DNA: TGTGCCACCAGCAGAGAGGGGTGGGTTATATGCGCCGGGGAGCTGTTTTTT. Protein sequence: CATSREGWVICAGELFF.

The chain is built from TRBV7-2 and TRBJ1-2; no reliable D call. The CDR3 extends over 13 amino acids. CDR1 SGHTA and CDR2 FQGNSA come from the germline V gene. The V and J ends lost 3 bases and 4 bases respectively, with 9 bases between them. The CDR3 loop reads CASSFGQIYGYTF. Written as DNA, the CDR3 is TGTGCCAGCAGCTTTGGGCAGATCTATGGCTACACCTTC.

This clonotype has a handful of counts. The J gene is TRBJ2-1, the V gene TRBV27; TRBD1 is a possible D gene (5 bases). Germline V lookup: CDR1 MNHEY, CDR2 SMNVEV (reference sequence). The V end was cut by 8 bases, the J end by 9 bases, with 23 bases between. This CDR3 contains 15 residues. CDR3 loop: CASAMGQALWIEQFF. The CDR3 region has the DNA TGTGCCAGCGCAATGGGGCAAGCGCTTTGGATTGAGCAGTTCTTC.

The chain employs TRBV6-4 and TRBJ2-1, with TRBD2 as a possible D gene (6 bases). The CDR3 extends over 16 amino acids. Germline lookup yields CDR1 MRHNA and CDR2 SNTAGT. Trimming cost V 6 bases and J 2 bases, with 17 bases left between them. CDR3: CASRPSPSDPYNEQFF. CDR3 DNA: TGTGCCAGCAGGCCTTCCCCTAGCGACCCCTACAATGAGCAGTTCTTC.

This clonotype has just a few counts. This chain connects TRBV6-2 or TRBV6-3 to TRBJ2-1, with a possible D match to TRBD2 (5 bases). The CDR3 contains 16 residues. Trimming cost V 1 base and J 2 bases, with 12 bases left between them. CDR1 MNHEY and CDR2 SVGEGT come from the germline V gene. The CDR3 sequence is CASSYYGDGTYNEQFF. CDR3 coding DNA: TGTGCCAGCAGTTACTACGGGGATGGAACCTACAATGAGCAGTTCTTC.

The chain joins TRBV19 to TRBJ2-3, with 9 bases matching TRBD2. Germline CDR1 and CDR2: LNHDA and SQIVND (reference sequence). CDR3 size: 16 residues. The ends lost 5 bases at V and 4 bases at J; junction bases unmatched: 10. CDR3 nucleotide sequence: TGTGCCAGTAGTTGGGTTCTCGCGGGAGGGGCAGATACGCAGTATTTT. Translating gives CASSWVLAGGADTQYF.